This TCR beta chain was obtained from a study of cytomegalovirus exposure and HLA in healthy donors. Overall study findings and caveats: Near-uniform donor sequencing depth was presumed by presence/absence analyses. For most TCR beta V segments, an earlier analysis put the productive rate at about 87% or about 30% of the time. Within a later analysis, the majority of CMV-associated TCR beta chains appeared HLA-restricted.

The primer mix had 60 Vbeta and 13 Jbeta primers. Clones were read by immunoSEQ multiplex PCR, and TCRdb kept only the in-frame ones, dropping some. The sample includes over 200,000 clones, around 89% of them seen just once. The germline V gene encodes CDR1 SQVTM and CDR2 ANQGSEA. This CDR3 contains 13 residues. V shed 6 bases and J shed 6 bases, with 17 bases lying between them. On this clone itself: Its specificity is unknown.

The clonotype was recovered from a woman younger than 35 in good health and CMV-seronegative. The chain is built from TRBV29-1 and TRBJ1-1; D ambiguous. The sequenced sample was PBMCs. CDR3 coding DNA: TGCAGCGTGGATGGCGGGGTAATCGCTGAAGCTTTCTTT. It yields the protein CSVDGGVIAEAFF.